This T cell receptor beta chain was profiled in a study of persistence of HIV-infected CD4 T cells. Study results and limitations: Degenerate expanded CDR3beta sequences were enriched among CMV- and Gag-responding cells.

Sequencing used immunoSEQ version 4 in survey mode. Assay: immunoSEQ multiplex PCR; the TCRdb copy retains only in-frame clones and omits some. The table includes 25,000 to 35,000 clones, around 80% detected once. As concerns this clone: Its antigen is undetermined.

The stimulus was lysate of CMV-infected fibroblasts, 9 to 10 ug/mL. Memory cells lacking CD40L and CD69 with high CD45RO were sorted. Sequences were derived from CD4+ T cells sorted from PBMCs after roughly 20-hour stimulation, sampled from a patient who received antiretroviral therapy. The receptor comes from an adult woman with HIV who was CMV-seropositive.

CDR3 sequence (DNA): TGTGCCAGCAGCCCAGACCCTCGGTCCGGGACGGGTTCACCCCTCCACTTT. Translation: CASSPDPRSGTGSPLHF. The chain uses TRBV9 and TRBJ1-6; TRBD1 is a possible D gene (5 bases). This CDR3 comprises 17 residues. Trimming took 4 bases from V and 9 from J, leaving 23 bases between them. The V gene's germline CDR1 is SGDLS and CDR2 YYNGEE.